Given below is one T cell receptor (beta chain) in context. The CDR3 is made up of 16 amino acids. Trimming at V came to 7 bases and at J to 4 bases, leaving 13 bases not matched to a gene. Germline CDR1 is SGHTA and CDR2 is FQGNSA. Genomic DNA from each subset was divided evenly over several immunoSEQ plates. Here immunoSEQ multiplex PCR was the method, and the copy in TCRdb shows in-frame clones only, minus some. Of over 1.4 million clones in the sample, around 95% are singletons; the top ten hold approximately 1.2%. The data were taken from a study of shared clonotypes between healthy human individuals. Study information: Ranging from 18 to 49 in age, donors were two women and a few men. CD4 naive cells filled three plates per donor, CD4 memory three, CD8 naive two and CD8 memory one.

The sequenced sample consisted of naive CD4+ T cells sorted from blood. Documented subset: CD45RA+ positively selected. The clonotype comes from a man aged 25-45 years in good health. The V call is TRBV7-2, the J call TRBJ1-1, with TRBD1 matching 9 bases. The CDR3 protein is CASTARLRQGGTEAFF. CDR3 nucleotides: TGTGCCAGCACCGCCCGACTTCGACAGGGGGGCACTGAAGCTTTCTTT.